This TCR beta chain was captured by sequencing in a study of PD-1 blockade in mismatch repair-deficient tumors. Data came from immunoSEQ multiplex PCR; TCRdb stores just in-frame clones and leaves some out. The data contain 70,000 to 90,000 clones, roughly 80% of them singletons. The CDR3 sequence is 15 residues long. Looked up from germline, CDR1 is SNHLY and CDR2 is FYNNEI. V was trimmed by 5 bases and J by 2 bases, leaving 12 bases between them. The input for sequencing was peripheral blood, taken 44 weeks after starting pembrolizumab. The sequence was collected from an adult with mismatch repair-deficient cancer. The chain recombines TRBV2 with TRBJ2-2; TRBD1 is a possible D gene (6 bases). Here the CDR3 reads CASSLQGFNTGELFF. CDR3 in DNA: TGTGCCAGCAGTCTACAGGGCTTTAACACCGGGGAGCTGTTTTTT.